One sample yielded the 21 T cell receptor beta chains listed below, sequenced in a study of blood T cell repertoires in COVID-19. Data came from immunoSEQ multiplex PCR; TCRdb stores just in-frame clones and leaves some out. The table includes 150,000 to 200,000 clones, around 82% detected once. The sequencing input was peripheral blood. These receptors originate from a woman older than 75 with acute or convalescent COVID-19.

The chain joins TRBV5-1 to TRBJ2-7, with 12 nucleotides matching TRBD2. Germline CDR1 reads SGHRS; CDR2 reads YFSETQ. This CDR3 comprises 15 residues. The ends lost 4 bases at V and 0 bases at J; junction bases unmatched: 2. The DNA for the CDR3 is TGCGCCAGCAGCAGGACTAGCGGGACCTCCTACGAGCAGTACTTC. Residues: CASSRTSGTSYEQYF. The full variable domain, completed using reference TRBV5-1 and TRBJ2-7, is KAGVTQTPRYLIKTRGQQVTLSCSPISGHRSVSWYQQTPGQGLQFLFEYFSETQRNKGNFPGRFSGRQFSNSRSEMNVSTLELGDSALYLCASSRTSGTSYEQYFGPGTRLTVT.

The chain recombines TRBV15 with TRBJ2-7; TRBD1 matches 10 bases. Germline V lookup: CDR1 LNHNV, CDR2 YYDKDF (reference sequence). The CDR3 has 14 residues. With V trimmed by 1 base and J by 6 bases, 3 bases remained unmatched. CDR3 DNA sequence: TGTGCCACCAGCAGAGGACAGGGGGCCAGCGAGCAGTACTTC. It yields the protein CATSRGQGASEQYF.

The V gene is TRBV5-6, the J gene TRBJ1-3, with TRBD1 matching over 7 bases. CDR1 and CDR2 from the germline V gene are SGHDT and YYEEEE. After removal of 4 bases from V and 2 bases from J, the junction contained 3 bases not matched to a gene. There are 14 residues in the CDR3. In DNA, the CDR3 is TGTGCCAGCAGCCGACAGGGAGCTGGAAACACCATATATTTT. Protein: CASSRQGAGNTIYF.

This clone was seen a few times. The V gene is TRBV5-4, the J gene TRBJ2-3; 9 bases agree with TRBD2. Per germline, CDR1 SGHNT and CDR2 YYREEE (reference sequence). Trimming cost V 4 bases and J 4 bases; bases outside gene matches: 13. This CDR3 contains 17 residues. CDR3: CASSGPLAGLKADTQYF. The CDR3 DNA follows: TGTGCCAGCAGCGGGCCCCTAGCGGGACTCAAGGCAGATACGCAGTATTTT.

This chain connects TRBV6-1 to TRBJ2-5; 7 bases line up with TRBD1. Germline V lookup: CDR1 MNHNS, CDR2 SASEGT. The CDR3 has 14 residues. V gave up 1 base and J gave up 1 base; unmatched junction bases: 0. CDR3 sequence (DNA): TGTGCCAGCAGTGAAGGGACAGGCCAAGAGACCCAGTACTTC. Encoded protein: CASSEGTGQETQYF.

The chain recombines TRBV6-5 with TRBJ2-3; D might be TRBD2 (5 bases). Per the germline V gene, CDR1 is MNHEY and CDR2 is SVGAGI. V was pared by 10 bases and J by 1 base, with 18 bases between. The CDR3 totals 15 residues. CDR3 sequence: CATTHSATRTDTQYF. The CDR3 DNA reads as TGTGCCACCACCCATAGCGCAACTCGCACAGATACGCAGTATTTT.

A note on this clone: In the same sample, other DNA sequences code for this CDR3. The genes are TRBV7-2 and TRBJ2-1, with D tentatively TRBD2 (5 bases). The ends were cut back, 5 bases at V and 0 bases at J, with 8 bases in the middle. The CDR3 is 14 amino acids. CDR1 SGHTA and CDR2 FQGNSA come from the germline V gene. The DNA for the CDR3 is TGTGCCAGCAGCCCCGGGGTCTCCTACAATGAGCAGTTCTTC. Translation: CASSPGVSYNEQFF.

The rearrangement uses TRBV4-1 and TRBJ2-1, with D possibly being TRBD2 (7 bases). V was cut by 0 bases and J by 6 bases, with 15 bases left in between. This CDR3 has 16 amino acids. Germline V lookup: CDR1 MGHRA, CDR2 YSYEKL. In nucleotides, the CDR3 is TGCGCCAGCAGCCAAGATCTAGGACTAGGGGGCAATGAGCAGTTCTTC. It encodes CASSQDLGLGGNEQFF.

With regard to this clone: Other DNA sequences in the sample encode the same CDR3. The chain joins TRBV12-3 or TRBV12-4 to TRBJ1-1; no reliable D call. V was shortened by 3 bases and J by 1 base, with 6 bases between the two germline ends. The CDR3 has 13 residues. This chain's CDR3 is CASSFGGNTEAFF. The CDR3 nucleotides read TGTGCCAGCAGTTTTGGCGGGAACACTGAAGCTTTCTTT.

This chain links TRBV15 with TRBJ1-5; TRBD1 matches 7 bases. The ends lost 8 bases at V and 2 bases at J; junction bases unmatched: 15. The CDR3 contains 17 residues. The germline CDR1 and CDR2 sequences are LNHNV and YYDKDF (reference sequence). CDR3 region: CATLLWTGDMGNQPQHF. As DNA, the CDR3 is TGTGCCACCCTCTTGTGGACAGGTGATATGGGCAATCAGCCCCAGCATTTT.

V is TRBV29-1 and J is TRBJ2-3; D gene unclear. CDR1 SQVTM and CDR2 ANQGSEA come from the germline V gene. The germline V and J ends were trimmed by 6 bases and 1 base, with 11 bases remaining between them. This CDR3 spans 13 amino acids. The chain's CDR3 is CSVSRRRTDTQYF. For the CDR3, the DNA is TGCAGCGTGTCTCGGAGACGCACAGATACGCAGTATTTT.

This chain connects TRBV6-1 to TRBJ2-5; TRBD2 agrees at 12 bases. CDR1 and CDR2 from the germline V gene are MNHNS and SASEGT. The J segment lost 2 bases and the V segment lost 2 bases, leaving 9 bases of the junction unmatched. The CDR3 runs to 18 residues. The CDR3 spells CASSEMTPGLAGQETQYF. CDR3 DNA: TGTGCCAGCAGTGAAATGACTCCGGGACTAGCGGGTCAAGAGACCCAGTACTTC.

The CDR3 DNA sequence: TGCGCCAGCACCGGCTGGACAGGGGGCCGGACTGAAGCTTTCTTT. Translating gives CASTGWTGGRTEAFF. The chain couples TRBV10-2 to TRBJ1-1, with 11 bases matching TRBD1. Per germline, CDR1 WSHSY and CDR2 SAAADI. The CDR3 contains 15 residues. With 7 bases clipped from V and 5 bases from J, the junction kept 9 bases outside the gene matches.

The rearrangement links TRBV29-1 to TRBJ1-1; D perhaps matches TRBD1 (5 bases). CDR1 SQVTM and CDR2 ANQGSEA come from the germline V gene. The V end was cut by 6 bases, the J end by 0 bases, with 14 bases between. This CDR3 comprises 14 residues. The CDR3 DNA reads as TGCAGCGTGCGGACGGACACCGTGAACACTGAAGCTTTCTTT. Translating gives CSVRTDTVNTEAFF.

The genes are TRBV7-9 and TRBJ2-7; possibly TRBD1 for D (6 bases). V lost 5 bases and J lost 7, with 9 bases in between. The CDR3 has 11 residues. From germline, CDR1 is SEHNR and CDR2 FQNEAQ (reference sequence). The CDR3 loop is CASSKGVEQYF. For the CDR3, the DNA is TGTGCCAGCAGCAAGGGGGTTGAGCAGTACTTC.

The chain is built from TRBV27 and TRBJ2-7; a possible D gene is TRBD1 (5 bases). Germline CDR1 is MNHEY and CDR2 is SMNVEV (reference sequence). The germline V and J ends were trimmed by 0 bases and 4 bases, with 16 bases remaining between them. The CDR3 is made up of 16 amino acids. The CDR3: CASSLSGRRDIYEQYF. For the CDR3, the DNA is TGTGCCAGCAGTTTATCGGGGCGCAGGGATATTTACGAGCAGTACTTC.

The chain couples TRBV18 to TRBJ1-1; the match to TRBD1 covers 9 bases. The CDR3 has 15 amino acids. J gave up 1 base and V 4 bases, and 4 bases lay outside the gene matches. Germline values: CDR1 KGHSH, CDR2 LQKENI. CDR3 coding DNA: TGTGCCAGCTCACTCAGGACAGGGGAGAACACTGAAGCTTTCTTT. Amino acids: CASSLRTGENTEAFF.

The CDR3: CASSFNRGSEAFF. The CDR3 bases are TGTGCCAGCAGCTTCAACAGGGGGTCTGAAGCTTTCTTT. The chain employs TRBV6-5 and TRBJ1-1, with 8 bases lining up with TRBD1. This CDR3 has 13 residues. The germline V gene encodes CDR1 MNHEY and CDR2 SVGAGI. After removal of 6 bases from V and 6 bases from J, the junction contained 6 bases not matched to a gene.

V usage is TRBV7-2 and J usage is TRBJ2-2; 7 nucleotides agree with TRBD1. Germline lookup yields CDR1 SGHTA and CDR2 FQGNSA. V lost 3 bases to trimming and J lost 6 bases; unmatched junction nucleotides: 10. This CDR3 has 16 amino acids. The CDR3 here is CASSLSPQGVSGELFF. CDR3 DNA sequence: TGTGCCAGCAGCTTGTCCCCCCAGGGGGTCTCCGGGGAGCTGTTTTTT.

The chain is built from TRBV9 and TRBJ2-5; possible D gene TRBD1, 5 bases. CDR3 length: 14 amino acids. Germline V lookup: CDR1 SGDLS, CDR2 YYNGEE. Trimming shortened V by 4 bases and J by 7 bases, and 17 bases separated the two germline ends. In nucleotides, the CDR3 is TGTGCCAGCAGCCGGCTGGACACCTCGGGGACCCAGTACTTC. This translates into CASSRLDTSGTQYF.

This clone was recorded once. This chain connects TRBV11-3 to TRBJ2-1; no definite D call. The germline CDR1 and CDR2 sequences are SGHNT and YENEEA. The CDR3 has 15 amino acids. V lost 1 base and J 7 bases, leaving 14 bases between the germline ends. CDR3 DNA: TGTGCCAGCAGCTTAGGGGCAAGGCCTGGGAATGAGCAGTTCTTC. It yields the protein CASSLGARPGNEQFF.